What follows is one T cell receptor (beta chain) and its context. Its antigen remains unknown. This specimen belongs to a study of cytomegalovirus exposure and HLA in healthy donors. PCR employed 60 Vbeta and 13 Jbeta primers. Clones were sequenced by immunoSEQ multiplex PCR, and TCRdb holds only the in-frame ones, with some missing. The sample comprises about 190,000 clones, less than 85% of which are singletons, and more than 4.5% rests with the top ten. In germline, CDR1 is SGHAT, CDR2 FQNNGV. CDR3 length: 14 amino acids. Trimming took 6 bases from V and 3 from J; bases not matched to a gene: 5. General observations from the study: The study listed about 150 cytomegalovirus-associated TCR beta chains.

The TCR originated in a man aged 30 to 45 in good health and CMV-seropositive. The chain recombines TRBV11-2 with TRBJ2-1; 7 nucleotides align to TRBD2. The sequenced material came from PBMCs. CDR3 residues: CASSIRGSYNEQFF. CDR3 DNA sequence: TGTGCCAGCAGTATCCGCGGGAGCTACAATGAGCAGTTCTTC. The full variable domain, its missing parts supplied by reference TRBV11-2 and TRBJ2-1, is EAGVAQSPRYKIIEKRQSVAFWCNPISGHATLYWYQQILGQGPKLLIQFQNNGVVDDSQLPKDRFSAERLKGVDSTLKIQPAKLEDSAVYLCASSIRGSYNEQFFGPGTRLTVL.